Listed here is a single T cell receptor (beta chain). What it binds is unknown. This CDR3 has 12 amino acids. Germline values: CDR1 SNHLY, CDR2 FYNNEI. V shed 6 bases and J 6 bases; nucleotides not matched to a gene: 5. The data stem from a study of cytomegalovirus exposure and HLA in healthy donors. At the level of the study: A later analysis reported the same platform for the roughly 120 validation repertoires and the roughly 700 first-cohort repertoires. Study outcomes and limitations: The tendency of first-cohort TCR clusters to co-occur in the 120 or so validation repertoires emerged from a later analysis.

Sequencing used immunoSEQ multiplex PCR; TCRdb keeps in-frame clones, though not all of them. Of 160,000 or so clones in the sample, about 85% were seen once. Donors were drawn from the approximately 110-subject validation cohort, separate from the approximately 670-subject first cohort. Source material: PBMCs. The V gene is TRBV2, the J gene TRBJ2-7; 7 bases fit TRBD1. This TCR derives from a man aged 25-45 years in good health and CMV-seropositive. CDR3 DNA sequence: TGTGCCAGCAGGTCGACAGGGAGCGAGCAGTACTTC. It encodes CASRSTGSEQYF.